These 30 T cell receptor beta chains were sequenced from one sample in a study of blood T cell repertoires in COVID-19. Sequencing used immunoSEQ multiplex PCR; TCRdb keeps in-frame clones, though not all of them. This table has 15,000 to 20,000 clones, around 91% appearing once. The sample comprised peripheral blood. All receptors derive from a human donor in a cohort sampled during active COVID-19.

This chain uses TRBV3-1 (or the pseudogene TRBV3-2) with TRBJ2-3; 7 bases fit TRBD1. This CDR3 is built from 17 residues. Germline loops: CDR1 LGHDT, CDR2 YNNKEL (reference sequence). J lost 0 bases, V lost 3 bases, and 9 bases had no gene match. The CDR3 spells CASSQPRGSGSTDTQYF. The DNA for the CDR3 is TGTGCCAGCAGCCAGCCCAGGGGGAGCGGAAGCACAGATACGCAGTATTTT.

The CDR3 nucleotides read TGTGCCAGCGGGCTCCCGAACACTGAAGCTTTCTTT. Translating gives CASGLPNTEAFF. The J gene is TRBJ1-1, the V gene TRBV6-5; D gene uncertain. Trimming left V 8 bases short and J 1 base short, with 8 bases between. The CDR3 contains 12 residues. Germline V CDR1 and CDR2: MNHEY, SVGAGI.

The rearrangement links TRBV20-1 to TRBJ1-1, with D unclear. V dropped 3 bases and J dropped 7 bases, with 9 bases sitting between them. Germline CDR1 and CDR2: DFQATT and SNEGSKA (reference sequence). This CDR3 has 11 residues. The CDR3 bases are TGCAGTGCTAGTCCGGGTGTTGAAGCTTTCTTT. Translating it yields CSASPGVEAFF.

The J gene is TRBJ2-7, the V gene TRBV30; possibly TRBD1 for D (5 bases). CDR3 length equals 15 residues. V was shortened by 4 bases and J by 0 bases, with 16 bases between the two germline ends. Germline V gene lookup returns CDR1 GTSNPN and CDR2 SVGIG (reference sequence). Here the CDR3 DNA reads TGTGCCTGGAAGGCAGGGCGGCTAAGCTCCTACGAGCAGTACTTC. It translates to CAWKAGRLSSYEQYF. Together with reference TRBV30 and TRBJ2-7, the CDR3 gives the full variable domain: SQTIHQWPATLVQPVGSPLSLECTVEGTSNPNLYWYRQAAGRGLQLLFYSVGIGQISSEVPQNLSASRPQDRQFILSSKKLLLSDSGFYLCAWKAGRLSSYEQYFGPGTRLTVT.

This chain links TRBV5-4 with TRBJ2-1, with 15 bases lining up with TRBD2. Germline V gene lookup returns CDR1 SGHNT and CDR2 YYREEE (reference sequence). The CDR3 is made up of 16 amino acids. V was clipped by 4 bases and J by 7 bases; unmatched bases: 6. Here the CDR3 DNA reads TGTGCCAGCAGCGGGGGACTAGCGGGAGGAGCGAATGAGCAGTTCTTC. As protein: CASSGGLAGGANEQFF.

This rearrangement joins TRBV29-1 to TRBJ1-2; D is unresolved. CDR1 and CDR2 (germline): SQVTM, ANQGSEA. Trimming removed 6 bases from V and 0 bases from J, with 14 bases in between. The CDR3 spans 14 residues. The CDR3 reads CSVGSVLANYGYTF. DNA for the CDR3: TGCAGCGTGGGTAGTGTCCTAGCTAACTATGGCTACACCTTC.

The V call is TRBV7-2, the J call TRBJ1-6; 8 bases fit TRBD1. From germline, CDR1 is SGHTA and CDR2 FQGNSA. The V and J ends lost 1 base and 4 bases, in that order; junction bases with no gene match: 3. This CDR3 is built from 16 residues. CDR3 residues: CASSLGGTGYNSPLHF. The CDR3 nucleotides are TGTGCCAGCAGCTTAGGGGGGACAGGTTATAATTCACCCCTCCACTTT.

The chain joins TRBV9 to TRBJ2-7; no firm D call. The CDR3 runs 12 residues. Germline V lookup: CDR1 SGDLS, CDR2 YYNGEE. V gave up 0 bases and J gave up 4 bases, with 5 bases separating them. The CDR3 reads CASSVGGYEQYF. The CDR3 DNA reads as TGTGCCAGCAGCGTAGGCGGATACGAGCAGTACTTC.

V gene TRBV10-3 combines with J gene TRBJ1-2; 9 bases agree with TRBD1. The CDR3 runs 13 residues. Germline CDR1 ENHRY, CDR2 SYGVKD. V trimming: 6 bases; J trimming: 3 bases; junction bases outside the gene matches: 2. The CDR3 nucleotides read TGTGCCATCAGCCGGACAGGGGACTATGGCTACACCTTC. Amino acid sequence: CAISRTGDYGYTF.

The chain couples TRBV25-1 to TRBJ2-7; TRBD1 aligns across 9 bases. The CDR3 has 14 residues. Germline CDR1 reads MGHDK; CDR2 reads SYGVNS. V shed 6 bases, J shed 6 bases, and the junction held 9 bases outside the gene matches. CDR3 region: CASRDRGEEGEQYF. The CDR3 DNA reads TGTGCCAGCAGAGACAGGGGGGAGGAAGGCGAGCAGTACTTC.

For the CDR3, the DNA is TGTGCCAGCAGCATGACAGGGGTTGAGGGACTGTTTTTT. As protein: CASSMTGVEGLFF. The chain couples TRBV5-4 to TRBJ1-4; 8 positions agree with TRBD1. The CDR3 runs to 13 residues. Trimming cost V 4 bases and J 13 bases; bases outside gene matches: 9. Germline V gene lookup returns CDR1 SGHNT and CDR2 YYREEE (reference sequence).

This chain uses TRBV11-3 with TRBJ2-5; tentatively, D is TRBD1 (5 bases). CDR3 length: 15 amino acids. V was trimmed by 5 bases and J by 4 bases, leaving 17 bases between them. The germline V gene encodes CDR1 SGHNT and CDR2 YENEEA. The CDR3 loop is CASSLMGQGRETQYF. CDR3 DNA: TGTGCCAGCAGCCTCATGGGCCAGGGCCGAGAGACCCAGTACTTC.

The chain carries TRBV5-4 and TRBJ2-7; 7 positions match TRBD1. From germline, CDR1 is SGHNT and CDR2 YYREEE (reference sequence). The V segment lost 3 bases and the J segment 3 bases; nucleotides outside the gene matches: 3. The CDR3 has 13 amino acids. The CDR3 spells CASSWDRSYEQYF. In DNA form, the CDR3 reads TGTGCCAGCAGCTGGGACAGAAGCTACGAGCAGTACTTC.

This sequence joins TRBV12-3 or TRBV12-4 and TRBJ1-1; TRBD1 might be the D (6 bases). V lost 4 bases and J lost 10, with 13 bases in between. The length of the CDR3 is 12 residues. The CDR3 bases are TGTGCCAGCAGTTCTCCCTTGGACAGAGCTTTCTTT. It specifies CASSSPLDRAFF.

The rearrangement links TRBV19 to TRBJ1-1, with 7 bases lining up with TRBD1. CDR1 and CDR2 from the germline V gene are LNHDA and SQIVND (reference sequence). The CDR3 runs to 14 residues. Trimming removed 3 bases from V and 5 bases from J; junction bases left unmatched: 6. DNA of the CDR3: TGTGCCAGTAGTATCCGACAGGGATGGACTGAAGCTTTCTTT. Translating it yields CASSIRQGWTEAFF. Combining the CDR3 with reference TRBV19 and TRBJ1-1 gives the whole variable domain DGGITQSPKYLFRKEGQNVTLSCEQNLNHDAMYWYRQDPGQGLRLIYYSQIVNDFQKGDIAEGYSVSREKKESFPLTVTSAQKNPTAFYLCASSIRQGWTEAFFGQGTRLTVV.

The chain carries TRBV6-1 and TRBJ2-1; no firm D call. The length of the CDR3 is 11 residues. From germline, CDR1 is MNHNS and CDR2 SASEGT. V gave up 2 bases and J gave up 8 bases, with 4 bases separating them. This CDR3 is CASSELYEQFF. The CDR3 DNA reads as TGTGCCAGCAGTGAACTCTATGAGCAGTTCTTC.

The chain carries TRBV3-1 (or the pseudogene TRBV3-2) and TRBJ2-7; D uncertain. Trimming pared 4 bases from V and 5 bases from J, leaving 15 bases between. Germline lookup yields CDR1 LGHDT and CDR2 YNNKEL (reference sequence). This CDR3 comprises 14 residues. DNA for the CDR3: TGTGCCAGCAGCCCCCGTTCCCGAGGCAACGAGCAGTACTTC. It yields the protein CASSPRSRGNEQYF.

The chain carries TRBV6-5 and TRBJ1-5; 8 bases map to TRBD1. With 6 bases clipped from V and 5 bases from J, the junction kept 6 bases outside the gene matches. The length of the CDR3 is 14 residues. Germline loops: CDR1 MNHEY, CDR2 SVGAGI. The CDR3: CASRAGGAYQPQHF. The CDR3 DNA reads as TGTGCCAGCAGGGCAGGGGGCGCCTATCAGCCCCAGCATTTT.

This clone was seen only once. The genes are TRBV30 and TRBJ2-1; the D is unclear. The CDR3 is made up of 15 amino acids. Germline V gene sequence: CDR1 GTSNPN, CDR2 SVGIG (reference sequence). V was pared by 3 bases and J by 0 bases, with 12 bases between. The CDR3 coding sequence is TGTGCCTGGAGGGTGTCCCTTAGCTCCTACAATGAGCAGTTCTTC. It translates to CAWRVSLSSYNEQFF.

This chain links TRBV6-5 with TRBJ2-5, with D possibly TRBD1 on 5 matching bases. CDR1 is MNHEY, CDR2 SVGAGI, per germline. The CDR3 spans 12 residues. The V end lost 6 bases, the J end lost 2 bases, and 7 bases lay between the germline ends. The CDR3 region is CASSWTQETQYF. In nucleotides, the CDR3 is TGTGCCAGCAGCTGGACACAAGAGACCCAGTACTTC.

The CDR3 loop reads CASSELGTGGYEQYF. In DNA, the CDR3 is TGTGCCAGCAGTGAGTTAGGGACAGGGGGCTACGAGCAGTACTTC. The chain is built from TRBV25-1 and TRBJ2-7, with 11 bases aligning to TRBD1. V trimming: 3 bases; J trimming: 3 bases; junction bases outside the gene matches: 4. The CDR3 runs 15 residues. CDR1 and CDR2 (germline): MGHDK, SYGVNS.

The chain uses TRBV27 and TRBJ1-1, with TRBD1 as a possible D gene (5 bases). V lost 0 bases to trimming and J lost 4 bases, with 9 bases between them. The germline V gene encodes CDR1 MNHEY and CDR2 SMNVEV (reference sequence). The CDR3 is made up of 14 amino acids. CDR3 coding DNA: TGTGCCAGCAGTTTATCGCGGGGGGGCACTGAAGCTTTCTTT. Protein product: CASSLSRGGTEAFF.

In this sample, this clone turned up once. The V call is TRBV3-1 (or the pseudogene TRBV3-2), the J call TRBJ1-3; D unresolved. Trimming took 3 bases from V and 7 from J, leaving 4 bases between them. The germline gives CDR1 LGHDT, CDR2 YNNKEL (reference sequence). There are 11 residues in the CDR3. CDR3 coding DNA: TGTGCCAGCAGCCACAGTAACACCATATATTTT. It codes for CASSHSNTIYF.

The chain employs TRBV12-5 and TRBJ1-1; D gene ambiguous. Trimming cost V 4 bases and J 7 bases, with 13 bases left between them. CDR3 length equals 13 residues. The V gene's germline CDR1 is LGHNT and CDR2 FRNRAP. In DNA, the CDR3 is TGTGCTAGTGGTTCTAAGGTACGAGGTGAAGCTTTCTTT. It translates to CASGSKVRGEAFF.

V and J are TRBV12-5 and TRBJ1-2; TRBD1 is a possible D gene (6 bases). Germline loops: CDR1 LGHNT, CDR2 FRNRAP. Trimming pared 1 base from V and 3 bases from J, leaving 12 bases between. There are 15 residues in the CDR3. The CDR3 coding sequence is TGTGCTAGTGGTTTGGCTACAGGGACCTACTATGGCTACACCTTC. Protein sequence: CASGLATGTYYGYTF.

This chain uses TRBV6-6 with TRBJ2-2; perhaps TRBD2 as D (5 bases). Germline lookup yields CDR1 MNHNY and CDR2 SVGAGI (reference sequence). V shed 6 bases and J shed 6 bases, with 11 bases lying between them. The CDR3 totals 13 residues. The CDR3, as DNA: TGTGCCAGCAGCCCTCGCGGGTCCGGGGAGCTGTTTTTT. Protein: CASSPRGSGELFF.

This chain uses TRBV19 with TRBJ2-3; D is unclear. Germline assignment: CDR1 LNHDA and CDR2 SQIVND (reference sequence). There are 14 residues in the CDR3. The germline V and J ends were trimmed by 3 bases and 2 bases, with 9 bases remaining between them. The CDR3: CASSINTLTDTQYF. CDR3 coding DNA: TGTGCCAGTAGTATTAACACCCTCACAGATACGCAGTATTTT.

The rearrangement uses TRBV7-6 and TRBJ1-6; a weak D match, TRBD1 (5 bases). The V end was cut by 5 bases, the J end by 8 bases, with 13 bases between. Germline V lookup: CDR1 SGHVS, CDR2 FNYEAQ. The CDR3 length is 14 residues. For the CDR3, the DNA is TGTGCCAGCAGCGACTCCACGGGGGATTCACCCCTCCACTTT. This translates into CASSDSTGDSPLHF.

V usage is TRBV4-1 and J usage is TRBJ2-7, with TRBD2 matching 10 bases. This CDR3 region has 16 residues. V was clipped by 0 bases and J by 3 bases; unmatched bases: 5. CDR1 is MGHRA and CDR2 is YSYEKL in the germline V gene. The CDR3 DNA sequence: TGCGCCAGCAGCCAAGATTCGGTAGCGGGAGGCTACGAGCAGTACTTC. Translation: CASSQDSVAGGYEQYF.

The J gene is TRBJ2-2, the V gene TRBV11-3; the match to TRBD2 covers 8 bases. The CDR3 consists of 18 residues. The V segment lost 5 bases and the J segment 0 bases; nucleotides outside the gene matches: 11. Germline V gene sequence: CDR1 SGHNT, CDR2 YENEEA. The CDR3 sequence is CASSQRASGYSNTGELFF. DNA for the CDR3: TGTGCCAGCAGCCAACGGGCTAGCGGGTATTCGAACACCGGGGAGCTGTTTTTT.